This TCR beta chain was identified in a study of cytomegalovirus exposure and HLA in healthy donors. Germline loops: CDR1 MGHRA, CDR2 YSYEKL. The CDR3 runs 16 residues. The ends were cut back, 0 bases at V and 0 bases at J, with 9 bases in the middle. With 60 Vbeta and 13 Jbeta primers, the PCR was carried out. TCRdb keeps only in-frame clones here, not all; method: immunoSEQ multiplex PCR. The sample table includes about 62,000 clones. Donors sampled were nominally healthy, though unrecorded immune exposures were likely. This chain links TRBV4-1 with TRBJ1-5; D gene ambiguous. Material for sequencing was PBMCs. This sequence originates from a young man in good health and CMV-seropositive. CDR3 nucleotide sequence: TGCGCCAGCAGCCAAGATAGCGCAACTAGCAATCAGCCCCAGCATTTT. Its protein is CASSQDSATSNQPQHF.